This section outlines one TCR beta chain sequence together with its context. Produced via immunoSEQ multiplex PCR; TCRdb's table is partial and in-frame only. The repertoire holds about 120,000 clones, with roughly 90% as singletons. Time point specified: peripheral blood 6 weeks after treatment start. Locally advanced or metastatic urothelial carcinoma affected the patients. Pretreatment and on-treatment blood mononuclear cell samples were taken, totaling between 1 and 8 time points per patient. This entry belongs to a study of PD-L1 blockade in urothelial cancer. At the level of the study: About 90% of the 29 patients were males with bladder-origin urothelial cancer. Earlier, patients had received 0 to 3 chemotherapy regimens.

The CDR3 runs 17 residues. V lost 1 base to trimming and J lost 1 base, with 16 bases between them. CDR1 and CDR2 from the germline V gene are LNHDA and SQIVND (reference sequence). The TCR originated in a man aged 55 to 70 with urothelial cancer. This chain joins TRBV19 and TRBJ1-1; D possibly corresponds to TRBD1 (5 bases). Source: PBMCs, taken around atezolizumab (anti-PD-L1) treatment. The CDR3, as DNA: TGTGCCAGTAGTATAGCTGGAGGGGTCGCTCCGAACACTGAAGCTTTCTTT. Its protein is CASSIAGGVAPNTEAFF.